The sequence of this T cell receptor (beta chain) was determined in a study of tumor-infiltrating lymphocytes in primary liver carcinoma. Notes on the study in general: It was observed that only about 7-24% of the top clones appeared in every one of the five tumor regions.

For each extraction, RNA and DNA were obtained together from 20-30 mg of unsorted bulk tissue. TCR beta cDNA was made from 450 to 500 ng total RNA with a constant-region primer. Three rounds of nested multiplex PCR with slightly modified ARM-PCR produced TCR beta libraries. MiXCR, applied by TCRdb to the multiplex PCR reads, yields one record per CDR3 protein. There are more than 95,000 distinct CDR3 sequences in the sample; roughly 80% occur only once, and about a fifth lies in the top ten. This clonotype was counted a single time. Its target is unknown. One junction end disagrees with the germline gene, perhaps due to a read error. The receptor comes from a man aged 40-50 years with primary liver carcinoma and hepatitis B virus infection. Sequences were obtained from liver tumor tissue from sampling region 3. The subset was: tumor region T3, left-lateral pole.

In DNA form, the CDR3 reads TGCAGCATTGAAGATGGGAGAACTAACACTGAAGCTTTCTTT. It codes for CSIEDGRTNTEAFF. The V gene is TRBV29-1, the J gene TRBJ1-1; no clear D gene. CDR3 length equals 14 residues. CDR1 is SQVTM and CDR2 is ANQGSEA in the germline V gene.